The 32 T cell receptor beta chains below were found in one sample sequenced in a study of T cells in women clearing cervical HPV infection. The protocol was immunoSEQ multiplex PCR, while the TCRdb copy is restricted to in-frame clones and leaves out a portion. In all, the sample yields roughly 47,000 clones. What was sequenced was blood buffy coat. Source of these receptors: a woman aged 18 to 75 with a cervical HPV16 infection that either progressed to CIN3+ or cleared (not recorded which).

About this clone itself: The DNA ends 3 residues before the CDR3 does, and the rest of the CDR3 is filled in from the germline J gene. The gene calls are TRBV18 and TRBJ2-7; 9 nucleotides line up with TRBD1. The junction had 4 bases not matched to a gene; V was cut back by 0 bases and J by 1 base. The CDR3 extends over 16 amino acids. CDR1 is KGHSH, CDR2 LQKENI, per germline. CDR3 sequence reads: CASSPPAGQGSYEQYF. The sequenced CDR3 bases are TGTGCCAGCTCACCACCGGCGGGACAGGGTTCCTACGAG.

A word on this clone: A read error may account for a junction end that differs from germline. The CDR3 extends 3 residues past the end of the read, so its final part is completed from the germline J gene. The sample has other DNA sequences that encode this CDR3 too. The chain combines TRBV7-7 with TRBJ1-3; D perhaps matches TRBD1 (6 bases). The CDR3 consists of 15 residues. Germline V gene lookup returns CDR1 SSHAT and CDR2 FNYEAQ (reference sequence). CDR3 DNA (partial): TGTGCTAGCAGCGCCGATATAGTTGGACCAGGGGCC. Translation: CASSADIVGPGA. The CDR3, in full, reads CASSADIVGPGAIYF.

Of note for this clone: The read terminates 3 residues before the CDR3 end, so the remaining end is supplied by the germline J gene. The rearrangement joins TRBV30 to TRBJ1-4; TRBD1 aligns across 7 bases. Germline V gives CDR1 GTSNPN, CDR2 SVGIG (reference sequence). Trimming took 3 bases from V and 7 from J; bases not matched to a gene: 11. The CDR3 has 15 amino acids. The CDR3 protein is CAWRVAQGGGEKLFF. The CDR3 DNA, read in part, is TGTGCCTGGAGGGTCGCCCAGGGGGGCGGTGAAAAA.

Remarks on this clone: The read comes to an end 3 residues before the CDR3 does, leaving the germline J gene to fill in the end. This rearrangement joins TRBV5-5 to TRBJ2-1; D possibly corresponds to TRBD2 (6 bases). Trimming removed 0 bases at V and 4 bases at J, with 11 bases between. In germline, CDR1 is SGHKS, CDR2 YYEKEE (reference sequence). The CDR3 has 15 amino acids. The chain's CDR3 is CASSLDWDSYNEQFF. The sequenced CDR3 bases are TGTGCCAGCAGCTTGGATTGGGACTCTTACAATGAG.

With respect to this clone: The read terminates 3 residues ahead of where the CDR3 ends, so the germline J gene completes it. The V gene is TRBV2, the J gene TRBJ2-7; D uncertain. The CDR3 consists of 17 residues. Trimming shortened V by 6 bases and J by 4 bases, and 25 bases separated the two germline ends. CDR1 and CDR2 (germline): SNHLY, FYNNEI. The DNA read from the CDR3 is TGTGCCAGCAGCGTGAAAAGGGTCGGCCAGCCAATTTACGAG. Translating gives CASSVKRVGQPIYE. The CDR3 in full is CASSVKRVGQPIYEQYF. Together with reference TRBV2 and TRBJ2-7, the CDR3 gives the full variable domain: EPEVTQTPSHQVTQMGQEVILRCVPISNHLYFYWYRQILGQKVEFLVSFYNNEISEKSEIFDDQFSVERPDGSNFTLKIRSTKLEDSAMYFCASSVKRVGQPIYEQYFGPGTRLTVT.

Comments on this clone: With the read ending 3 residues before the CDR3 end, the germline J gene is used to fill in that end. The V gene is TRBV7-8, the J gene TRBJ2-4, with D maybe TRBD1 (6 bases). Per germline, CDR1 SGHVS and CDR2 FQNEAQ. The CDR3 contains 15 residues. Incomplete CDR3 DNA: TGTGCCAGCAGCTTAGGGGCAAGGGACAATCAGCCT. As protein: CASSLGARDNQP. The whole CDR3 is CASSLGARDNQPQYF.

Worth noting for this clone: The read ends 3 residues early relative to the CDR3; the germline J gene fills the gap. This chain connects TRBV6-2 or TRBV6-3 to TRBJ2-3, with D perhaps matching TRBD1 (6 bases). V lost 6 bases and J lost 0, with 10 bases in between. The germline gives CDR1 MNHEY, CDR2 SVGEGT. This CDR3 contains 14 residues. The CDR3 sequence is CASSLDRSTDTQYF. Partial CDR3 DNA: TGTGCCAGCAGCCTGGACAGAAGCACAGATACG.

On this clone itself: The read terminates 3 residues ahead of where the CDR3 ends, so the germline J gene completes it. J is TRBJ1-4 and V is TRBV7-8; perhaps TRBD1 as D (6 bases). Germline V gene sequence: CDR1 SGHVS, CDR2 FQNEAQ. The CDR3 is 17 amino acids. The DNA read from the CDR3 is TGTGCCAGCAGTCGAAGGGTGGGGGCGTATGGGGCCAACGTA. This gives the protein CASSRRVGAYGANV. The whole CDR3 protein is CASSRRVGAYGANVLFF.

With respect to this clone: The read terminates 3 residues before the CDR3 end, so the remaining end is supplied by the germline J gene. The J gene is TRBJ1-2, the V gene TRBV18; D may be TRBD1 (6 bases). The CDR3 contains 13 residues. The germline V gene encodes CDR1 KGHSH and CDR2 LQKENI. The CDR3 DNA, read in part, is TGTGCCAGCTCACCATCCAGGGGATACGAC. Translating gives CASSPSRGYD. The CDR3, in full, reads CASSPSRGYDYTF.

As regards this clone: The sequenced fragment ends 3 residues before the CDR3 boundary, so the rest is inferred from the germline J gene. V and J are TRBV18 and TRBJ2-7, with 10 nucleotides matching TRBD1. After removal of 4 bases from V and 4 bases from J, the junction contained 7 bases not matched to a gene. The CDR3 length is 15 residues. Germline-derived CDR1 and CDR2 are KGHSH and LQKENI. The part of the CDR3 DNA that was read is TGTGCCAGCTCACAACCGGGACAGGGGCGATACGAG. It specifies CASSQPGQGRYE. In full, the CDR3 reads CASSQPGQGRYEQYF.

As concerns this clone: The read is 3 residues too short to cover the CDR3 end, so that end is filled in from the germline J gene. The J gene is TRBJ2-1, the V gene TRBV7-8; TRBD2 matches at 9 bases. The V segment lost 5 bases and the J segment 6 bases; nucleotides outside the gene matches: 8. The CDR3 covers 15 residues. Germline CDR1 SGHVS, CDR2 FQNEAQ. The CDR3 is CASSTSGTSSNEQFF. The covered CDR3 bases are TGTGCCAGCAGCACCTCCGGGACTAGCAGCAATGAG.

Comments on this clone: The read ends 3 residues before the CDR3 terminus; that terminus is restored from the germline J gene. The genes are TRBV5-6 and TRBJ2-5, with 7 bases fitting TRBD2. J lost 5 bases, V lost 2 bases, and 3 bases had no gene match. Germline CDR1 SGHDT, CDR2 YYEEEE. CDR3 size: 13 residues. The CDR3 sequence is CASSLGLVETQYF. CDR3 DNA (partial): TGTGCCAGCAGCTTAGGACTAGTCGAGACC.

In the case of this clone: Read data end 3 residues before the CDR3 end; the end is taken from the germline J gene. V is TRBV28 and J is TRBJ1-5, with 7 bases matching TRBD1. With 6 bases clipped from V and 6 bases from J, the junction kept 5 bases outside the gene matches. The CDR3 is 13 residues long. Germline V CDR1 and CDR2: MDHEN, SYDVKM. The sequenced CDR3 bases are TGTGCCAGCAGGGGGGACAGACCTCAGCCC. Translating it yields CASRGDRPQP. The CDR3, in full, reads CASRGDRPQPQHF.

A note on this clone: Coverage ceases 3 residues before the CDR3 finishes, and the germline J gene fills in the end. This chain links TRBV10-3 with TRBJ2-7; D may be TRBD2 (5 bases). Germline CDR1 reads ENHRY; CDR2 reads SYGVKD. V shed 4 bases and J shed 2 bases, with 12 bases lying between them. This CDR3 comprises 14 residues. Here the CDR3 reads CAISGGLFPYEQYF. Partial CDR3 DNA: TGTGCCATCAGTGGAGGACTCTTCCCCTACGAG.

Worth noting for this clone: Sequencing ends 3 residues short of the CDR3 end; the germline J gene provides the rest. The chain employs TRBV6-2 or TRBV6-3 and TRBJ2-3; TRBD2 matches 11 bases. The length of the CDR3 is 17 residues. Germline-derived CDR1 and CDR2 are MNHEY and SVGEGT. The V and J ends lost 4 bases and 3 bases, in that order; junction bases with no gene match: 9. CDR3 region: CASSSSPTSGITDTQYF. Incomplete CDR3 DNA: TGTGCCAGCAGTTCCTCTCCGACTAGCGGGATTACAGATACG.

Points on this clone: Read coverage stops 3 residues before the CDR3 terminus; the germline J gene supplies the remainder. The same CDR3 can be traced to other DNA sequences in this sample. The rearrangement links TRBV20-1 to TRBJ2-3; a weak D match, TRBD2 (6 bases). The CDR3 consists of 13 residues. Trimming removed 3 bases at V and 0 bases at J, with 7 bases between. In germline, CDR1 is DFQATT, CDR2 SNEGSKA (reference sequence). CDR3 protein: CSASSGSTDTQYF. The DNA read from the CDR3 is TGCAGTGCTAGTAGCGGCAGCACAGATACG.

In the case of this clone: Sequencing ends 3 residues short of the CDR3 end; the germline J gene provides the rest. The chain couples TRBV6-1 to TRBJ1-2, with D tentatively TRBD1 (6 bases). The germline V gene encodes CDR1 MNHNS and CDR2 SASEGT. With 3 bases removed from V and 3 bases from J, the gap between germline ends came to 14 bases. The CDR3 is made up of 15 amino acids. The CDR3 region is CASSDRRGGDYGYTF. The covered CDR3 bases are TGTGCCAGCAGTGATAGGCGGGGGGGCGACTATGGC.

Points on this clone: The CDR3 end falls 3 residues outside the read, so it is completed with the germline J gene. This chain uses TRBV11-3 with TRBJ2-4, with TRBD2 identical over 9 bases. The CDR3 spans 13 residues. Germline CDR1 is SGHNT and CDR2 is YENEEA. The CDR3 spells CASSLELAGIQYF. Incomplete CDR3 DNA: TGTGCCAGCAGCTTAGAGCTAGCGGGAATT.

Comments on this clone: Read coverage stops 3 residues before the CDR3 terminus; the germline J gene supplies the remainder. The chain uses TRBV7-3 and TRBJ2-1; 8 bases agree with TRBD2. The CDR3 length is 15 residues. Germline CDR1 is SGHTA and CDR2 is FQGTGA. The J segment lost 7 bases and the V segment lost 5 bases, leaving 10 bases of the junction unmatched. Here the CDR3 reads CASSPRGGAPNEQFF. The CDR3 bases that were read are TGTGCCAGCAGCCCTCGGGGGGGGGCTCCAAATGAG. The full variable domain, rest sourced from reference TRBV7-3 and TRBJ2-1, is GAGVSQTPSNKVTEKGKYVELRCDPISGHTALYWYRQSLGQGPEFLIYFQGTGAADDSGLPNDRFFAVRPEGSVSTLKIQRTERGDSAVYLCASSPRGGAPNEQFFGPGTRLTVL.

A remark on this clone: The CDR3 end lies 3 residues beyond the end of the read and is filled in from the germline J gene. This chain uses TRBV23-1 with TRBJ2-2, with 7 positions matching TRBD2. TRBV23-1 is reported as an ORF; its role is uncertain. The CDR3 contains 12 residues. This chain's CDR3 is CASLLGGEKLFF. CDR3 DNA (partial): TGCGCCAGCCTCCTTGGGGGGGAAAAG.

On this clone itself: The CDR3 end is not reached by the read, which stops 3 residues before it; the germline J gene fills it in. The chain couples TRBV7-9 to TRBJ1-5; a weak D match, TRBD1 (5 bases). With 4 bases removed from V and 6 bases from J, the gap between germline ends came to 16 bases. The CDR3 covers 15 residues. Germline-derived CDR1 and CDR2 are SEHNR and FQNEAQ (reference sequence). The CDR3 DNA, read in part, is TGTGCCAGCAGCTCCACCCCCGGGGGAGGTCAGCCC. This encodes CASSSTPGGGQP. The CDR3 in full is CASSSTPGGGQPQHF. The full variable domain, with the rest looked up from reference TRBV7-9 and TRBJ1-5, is DTGVSQNPRHKITKRGQNVTFRCDPISEHNRLYWYRQTLGQGPEFLTYFQNEAQLEKSRLLSDRFSAERPKGSFSTLEIQRTEQGDSAMYLCASSSTPGGGQPQHFGDGTRLSIL.

In regard to this clone: The missing CDR3 end, 3 residues past where the read stops, is filled in from the germline J gene. This chain uses TRBV5-4 with TRBJ2-5, with 8 bases identical to TRBD2. V gave up 0 bases and J gave up 3 bases; unmatched junction bases: 4. Germline loops: CDR1 SGHNT, CDR2 YYREEE (reference sequence). This CDR3 is 15 amino acids long. The covered CDR3 bases are TGTGCCAGCAGCTTGGCCGGGACTAGAGAAGAGACC. Translation: CASSLAGTREET. The full CDR3 is CASSLAGTREETQYF. Looking up the rest from reference TRBV5-4 and TRBJ2-5 gives the full variable domain: ETGVTQSPTHLIKTRGQQVTLRCSSQSGHNTVSWYQQALGQGPQFIFQYYREEENGRGNFPPRFSGLQFPNYSSELNVNALELDDSALYLCASSLAGTREETQYFGPGTRLLVL.

A remark on this clone: From the germline J gene comes the end of the CDR3, since the read stops 3 residues before it. The rearrangement links TRBV5-4 to TRBJ2-3, with D tentatively TRBD2 (5 bases). Germline assignment: CDR1 SGHNT and CDR2 YYREEE (reference sequence). This CDR3 region has 14 residues. The CDR3: CASSLELGGQTQYF. The sequenced part of the CDR3 DNA is TGTGCCAGCAGCTTGGAACTAGGCGGCCAGACG.

About this clone: The CDR3 end lies 3 residues beyond the end of the read and is filled in from the germline J gene. The V and J genes are TRBV2 and TRBJ1-2; 7 bases are a match to TRBD1. Germline values: CDR1 SNHLY, CDR2 FYNNEI. The CDR3 spans 13 residues. V dropped 6 bases and J dropped 4; count of bases not matched to a gene: 5. CDR3 loop: CASRPRDSYGYTF. The sequenced CDR3 bases are TGTGCCAGCAGGCCCCGGGACAGCTATGGC.

Turning to this clone: The read ends 3 residues shy of where the CDR3 ends; the end is completed using the germline J gene. The V and J genes are TRBV11-3 and TRBJ2-1, with unresolved D. V lost 2 bases, J lost 7 bases, and 3 bases lay in between. Per the germline V gene, CDR1 is SGHNT and CDR2 is YENEEA. This CDR3 has 11 amino acids. Incomplete CDR3 DNA: TGTGCCAGCAGCTTACTAAATGAG. Amino acids: CASSLLNE. The CDR3 in its entirety is CASSLLNEQFF. Together with reference TRBV11-3 and TRBJ2-1, the CDR3 gives the full variable domain: EAGVVQSPRYKIIEKKQPVAFWCNPISGHNTLYWYLQNLGQGPELLIRYENEEAVDDSQLPKDRFSAERLKGVDSTLKIQPAELGDSAVYLCASSLLNEQFFGPGTRLTVL.

Comments on this clone: The CDR3 end falls 3 residues outside the read, so it is completed with the germline J gene. This sequence joins TRBV11-2 and TRBJ1-1; no clear D. Between the trimmed V and J ends, which lost 2 bases and 2 bases, there was a span of 3 bases. This CDR3 region has 12 residues. CDR1 SGHAT and CDR2 FQNNGV come from the germline V gene. The CDR3 sequence is CASSLPNTEAFF. Incomplete CDR3 DNA: TGTGCCAGCAGCTTACCTAACACTGAA. The variable domain in full, with the rest retrieved from reference TRBV11-2 and TRBJ1-1, is EAGVAQSPRYKIIEKRQSVAFWCNPISGHATLYWYQQILGQGPKLLIQFQNNGVVDDSQLPKDRFSAERLKGVDSTLKIQPAKLEDSAVYLCASSLPNTEAFFGQGTRLTVV.

Comments on this clone: The read ends 3 residues early relative to the CDR3; the germline J gene fills the gap. This chain links TRBV11-2 with TRBJ2-2; no clear D gene. With 2 bases removed from V and 6 bases from J, the gap between germline ends came to 7 bases. From germline, CDR1 is SGHAT and CDR2 FQNNGV. The CDR3 has 13 residues. The CDR3 DNA, read in part, is TGTGCCAGCAGCTTAATCCGGGCCGGGGAG. The encoded protein is CASSLIRAGE. The CDR3, in full, reads CASSLIRAGELFF.

In regard to this clone: The CDR3 is cut off 3 residues early in the read; its end comes from the germline J gene. The J gene is TRBJ2-3, the V gene TRBV7-2; 11 bases match TRBD2. The germline V gene encodes CDR1 SGHTA and CDR2 FQGNSA. Trimming cost V 6 bases and J 6 bases; bases outside gene matches: 5. The CDR3 spans 14 residues. The CDR3 sequence: CASRKTSGTDTQYF. The covered CDR3 bases are TGTGCCAGCAGGAAGACTAGCGGGACCGATACG.

About this clone: The read terminates 3 residues ahead of where the CDR3 ends, so the germline J gene completes it. The chain joins TRBV7-2 to TRBJ2-1; 11 bases line up with TRBD2. CDR3 size: 15 residues. With 5 bases clipped from V and 7 bases from J, the junction kept 7 bases outside the gene matches. The germline V gene has CDR1 SGHTA and CDR2 FQGNSA. The CDR3 sequence is CASSKLAGEWNEQFF. The sequenced CDR3 bases are TGTGCCAGCAGCAAACTAGCGGGAGAATGGAATGAG.

Of note for this clone: The read stops 3 residues short of the end of the CDR3; the missing end is completed from the germline J gene. The chain has TRBV19 and TRBJ2-1, with 13 bases aligning to TRBD2. Germline V gene data show CDR1 as LNHDA and CDR2 as SQIVND (reference sequence). With V trimmed by 3 bases and J by 4 bases, 0 bases remained unmatched. The CDR3 runs 15 residues. The CDR3 sequence: CASSMTSGRYNEQFF. Incomplete CDR3 DNA: TGTGCCAGTAGTATGACTAGCGGGAGGTACAATGAG.

Turning to this clone: The read finishes 3 residues shy of the CDR3 end, and the germline J gene is used to complete it. The chain uses TRBV20-1 and TRBJ1-6; D is possibly TRBD1 (5 bases). The V and J ends lost 5 bases and 10 bases respectively, with 18 bases between them. This CDR3 comprises 14 residues. Germline CDR1 and CDR2: DFQATT and SNEGSKA (reference sequence). The CDR3 is CSAADTGHPSPLHF. The CDR3 bases that were read are TGCAGTGCTGCCGACACCGGACACCCATCACCC.

Concerning this clone itself: The read ends 3 residues shy of where the CDR3 ends; the end is completed using the germline J gene. The gene calls are TRBV11-3 and TRBJ1-4; maybe TRBD1 (5 bases). V lost 8 bases and J lost 6, with 16 bases in between. This CDR3 region has 14 residues. Germline CDR1 and CDR2: SGHNT and YENEEA. CDR3 sequence reads: CASGMGTGDEKLFF. Partial CDR3 DNA: TGTGCCAGCGGCATGGGAACAGGAGATGAAAAA.